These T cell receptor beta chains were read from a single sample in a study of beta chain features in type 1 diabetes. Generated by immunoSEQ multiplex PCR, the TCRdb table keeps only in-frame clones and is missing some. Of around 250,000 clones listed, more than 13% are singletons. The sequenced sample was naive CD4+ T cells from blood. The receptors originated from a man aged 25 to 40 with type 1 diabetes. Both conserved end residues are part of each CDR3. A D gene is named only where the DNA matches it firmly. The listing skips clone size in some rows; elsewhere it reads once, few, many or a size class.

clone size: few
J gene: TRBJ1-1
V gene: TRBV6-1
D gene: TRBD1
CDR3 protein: CASRRQGSTEAFF
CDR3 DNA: TGTGCCAGCAGACGACAGGGAAGCACTGAAGCTTTCTTT

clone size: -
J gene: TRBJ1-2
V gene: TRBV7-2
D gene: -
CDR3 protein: CASSQQGTNYGYTF
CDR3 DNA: TGTGCCAGCAGCCAGCAGGGCACTAACTATGGCTACACCTTC

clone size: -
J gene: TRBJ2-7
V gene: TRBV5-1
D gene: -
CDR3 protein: CASSFNSGSYEQYF
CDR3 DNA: TGCGCCAGCAGCTTTAACAGCGGTTCCTACGAGCAGTACTTC

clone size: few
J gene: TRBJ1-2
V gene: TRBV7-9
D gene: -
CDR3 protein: CASSLAPGLGYGYTF
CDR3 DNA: TGTGCCAGCAGCTTAGCCCCAGGGTTGGGCTATGGCTACACCTTC

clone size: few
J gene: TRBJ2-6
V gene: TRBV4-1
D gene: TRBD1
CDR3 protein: CASSPGQGPSSGANVLTF
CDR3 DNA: TGCGCCAGCAGCCCAGGACAGGGACCAAGCTCTGGGGCCAACGTCCTGACTTTC

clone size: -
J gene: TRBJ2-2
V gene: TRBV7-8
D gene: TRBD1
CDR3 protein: CASSLQPTGGMNTGELFF
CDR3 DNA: TGTGCCAGCAGCCTTCAACCGACAGGGGGGATGAACACCGGGGAGCTGTTTTTT

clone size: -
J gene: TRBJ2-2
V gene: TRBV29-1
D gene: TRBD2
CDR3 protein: CSVFSGGTAGELFF
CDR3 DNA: TGCAGCGTTTTTAGCGGGGGCACCGCCGGGGAGCTGTTTTTT

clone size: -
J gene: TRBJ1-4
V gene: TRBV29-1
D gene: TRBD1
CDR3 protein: CSVRQGANEKLFF
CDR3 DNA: TGCAGCGTGCGACAGGGAGCTAATGAAAAACTGTTTTTT

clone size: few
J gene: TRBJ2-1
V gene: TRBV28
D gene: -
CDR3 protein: CASSSPTGQGYNEQFF
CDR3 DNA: TGTGCCAGCAGTTCTCCGACAGGACAAGGTTACAATGAGCAGTTCTTC

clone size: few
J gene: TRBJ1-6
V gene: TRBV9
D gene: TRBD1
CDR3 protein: CASSPGTGTSPLHF
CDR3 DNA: TGTGCCAGCAGCCCCGGGACAGGGACTTCACCCCTCCACTTT

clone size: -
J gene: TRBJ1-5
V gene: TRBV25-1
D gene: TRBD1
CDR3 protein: CASSGEWGQGDQPQHF
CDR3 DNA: TGTGCCAGCAGTGGGGAGTGGGGACAGGGGGACCAGCCCCAGCATTTT

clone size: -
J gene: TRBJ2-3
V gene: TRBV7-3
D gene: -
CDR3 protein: CASSLFPLGHTSTDTQYF
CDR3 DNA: TGTGCCAGCAGCTTATTCCCTCTGGGACACACTAGCACAGATACGCAGTATTTT

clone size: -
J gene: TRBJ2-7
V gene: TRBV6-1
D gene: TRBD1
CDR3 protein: CAGSQGVTYEQYF
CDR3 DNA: TGTGCCGGGTCACAGGGGGTGACCTACGAGCAGTACTTC

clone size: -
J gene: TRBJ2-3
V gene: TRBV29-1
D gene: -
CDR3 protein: CSVEEGAGLDTQYF
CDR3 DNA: TGCAGCGTTGAAGAGGGGGCAGGGCTAGATACGCAGTATTTT